One T cell receptor beta chain is described in this entry. Its antigen is undetermined. Assay used: immunoSEQ multiplex PCR; TCRdb lists only in-frame clones, some missing. The table has 20,000 or so clones, roughly 80% seen once. Blood was sampled at baseline, cycle 4 day 1, and cycle 7 day 1. This entry is derived from a study of OX40 agonist ivuxolimab in advanced cancers. Study overall: Mean age 60 years, range roughly 20 to 85; around 80% male. Findings and limits, study-wide: Clonal expansion was seen in CD4+ and CD8+ blood T cells by week 6 at 0.1 to 3.0 mg/kg.

The CDR3 runs 17 residues. The germline CDR1 and CDR2 sequences are LNHDA and SQIVND (reference sequence). V gave up 7 bases and J gave up 0 bases; unmatched junction bases: 13. The TCR was taken from an adult with an advanced solid tumor such as melanoma, head and neck, liver or kidney cancer. The sample in question was CD4+ or CD8+ T cells sorted from blood, obtained in a trial of the OX40 agonist ivuxolimab. The V and J genes are TRBV19 and TRBJ2-3; 7 bases map to TRBD1. The CDR3 DNA is TGTGCCAGTAAAGGGCTCAAGTCAGGGGGAAGCACAGATACGCAGTATTTT. Amino acid sequence: CASKGLKSGGSTDTQYF.